Sequencing of this TCR beta chain was carried out in a study of blood T cell repertoires in COVID-19. The repertoire was sequenced with immunoSEQ multiplex PCR; TCRdb's copy has only in-frame clones and lacks some. The table records fewer than 350,000 clones, around 87% of them present only once. This CDR3 has 18 residues. V gene TRBV1 combines with J gene TRBJ2-7; TRBD2 is the table's D call and was not checked against the DNA. TRBV1 is a documented pseudogene. This sequence was found in a woman aged 45 to 65 who had recovered from COVID-19. Sequenced: peripheral blood. The CDR3 DNA sequence: TGCACCAGCAGCCAAGGCATGTGCAGAACTAGCGAACCCCACGAGCAGTACTTC. Protein sequence: CTSSQGMCRTSEPHEQYF.